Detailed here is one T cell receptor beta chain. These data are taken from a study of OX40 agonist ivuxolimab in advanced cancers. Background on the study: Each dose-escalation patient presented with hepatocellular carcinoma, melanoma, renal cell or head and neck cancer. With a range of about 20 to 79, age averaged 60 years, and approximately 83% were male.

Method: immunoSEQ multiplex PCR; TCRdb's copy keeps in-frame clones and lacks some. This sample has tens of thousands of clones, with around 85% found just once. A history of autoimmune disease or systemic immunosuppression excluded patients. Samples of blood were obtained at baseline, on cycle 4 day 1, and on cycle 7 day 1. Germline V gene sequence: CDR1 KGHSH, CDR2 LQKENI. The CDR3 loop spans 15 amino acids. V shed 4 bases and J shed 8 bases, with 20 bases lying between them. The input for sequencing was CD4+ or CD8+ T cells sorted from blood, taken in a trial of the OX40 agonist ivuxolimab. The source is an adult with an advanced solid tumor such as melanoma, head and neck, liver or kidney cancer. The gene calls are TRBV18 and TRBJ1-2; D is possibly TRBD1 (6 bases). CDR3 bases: TGTGCCAGCTCACTCACGGAGGGGACATATTACGGCTACACCTTC. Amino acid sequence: CASSLTEGTYYGYTF.